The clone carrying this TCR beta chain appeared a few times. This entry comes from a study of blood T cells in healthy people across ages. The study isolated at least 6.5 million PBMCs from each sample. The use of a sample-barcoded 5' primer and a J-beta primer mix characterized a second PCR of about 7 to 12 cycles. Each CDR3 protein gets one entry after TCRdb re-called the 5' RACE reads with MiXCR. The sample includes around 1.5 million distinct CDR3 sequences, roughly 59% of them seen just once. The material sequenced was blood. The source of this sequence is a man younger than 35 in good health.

As DNA, the CDR3 is TGCAGCGTTGATCGGAACCCTGGGGCCAACGTCCTGACTTTC. It is translated as CSVDRNPGANVLTF. This sequence joins TRBV29-1 and TRBJ2-6; the D is unclear. This CDR3 spans 14 amino acids. Germline V CDR1 and CDR2: SQVTM, ANQGSEA. The V end was cut by 3 bases, the J end by 2 bases, with 8 bases between.